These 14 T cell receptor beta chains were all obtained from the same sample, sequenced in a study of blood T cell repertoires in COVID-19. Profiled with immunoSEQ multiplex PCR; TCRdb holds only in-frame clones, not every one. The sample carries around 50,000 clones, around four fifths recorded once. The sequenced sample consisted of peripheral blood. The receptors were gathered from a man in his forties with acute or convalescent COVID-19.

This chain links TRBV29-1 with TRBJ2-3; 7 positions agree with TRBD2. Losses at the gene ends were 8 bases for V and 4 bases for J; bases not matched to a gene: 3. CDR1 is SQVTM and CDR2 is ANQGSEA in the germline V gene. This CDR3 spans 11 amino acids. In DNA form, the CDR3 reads TGCAGCTCTCGGGGGGCAGATACGCAGTATTTT. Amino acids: CSSRGADTQYF.

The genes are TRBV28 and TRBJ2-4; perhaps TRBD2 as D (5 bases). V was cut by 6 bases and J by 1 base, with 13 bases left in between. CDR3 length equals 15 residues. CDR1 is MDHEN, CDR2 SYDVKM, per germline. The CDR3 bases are TGTGCCAGCAGCGCGAGGGTAGGGGCCAAAAACATTCAGTACTTC. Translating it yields CASSARVGAKNIQYF.

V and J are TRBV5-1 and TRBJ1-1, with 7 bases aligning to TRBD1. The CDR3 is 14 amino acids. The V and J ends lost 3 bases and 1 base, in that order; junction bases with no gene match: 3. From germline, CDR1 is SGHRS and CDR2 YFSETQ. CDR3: CASSWDSRNTEAFF. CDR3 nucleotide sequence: TGCGCCAGCAGCTGGGACAGCAGGAACACTGAAGCTTTCTTT.

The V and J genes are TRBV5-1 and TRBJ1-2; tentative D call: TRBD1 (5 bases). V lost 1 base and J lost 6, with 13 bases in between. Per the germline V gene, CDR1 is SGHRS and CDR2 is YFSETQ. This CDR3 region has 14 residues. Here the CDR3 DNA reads TGCGCCAGCAGCTTGTCGAGGGCGGGGGATGGCTACACCTTC. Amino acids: CASSLSRAGDGYTF.

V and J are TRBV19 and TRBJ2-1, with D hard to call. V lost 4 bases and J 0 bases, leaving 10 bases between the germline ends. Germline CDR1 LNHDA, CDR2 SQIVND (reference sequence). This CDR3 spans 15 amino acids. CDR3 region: CASSTSVSSYNEQFF. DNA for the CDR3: TGTGCCAGTAGTACTTCGGTTAGCTCCTACAATGAGCAGTTCTTC.

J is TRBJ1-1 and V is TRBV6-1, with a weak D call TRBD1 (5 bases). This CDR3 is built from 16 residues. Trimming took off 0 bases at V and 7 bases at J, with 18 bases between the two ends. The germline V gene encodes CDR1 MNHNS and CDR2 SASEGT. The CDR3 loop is CASSEARGARGIEAFF. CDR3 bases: TGTGCCAGCAGTGAAGCTCGTGGGGCCCGAGGCATTGAAGCTTTCTTT.

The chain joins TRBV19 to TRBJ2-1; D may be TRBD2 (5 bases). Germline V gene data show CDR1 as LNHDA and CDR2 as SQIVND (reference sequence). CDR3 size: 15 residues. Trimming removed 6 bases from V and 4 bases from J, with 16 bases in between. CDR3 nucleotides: TGTGCCAGTAGAGCGGAACGTAGACCTTACAATGAGCAGTTCTTC. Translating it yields CASRAERRPYNEQFF.

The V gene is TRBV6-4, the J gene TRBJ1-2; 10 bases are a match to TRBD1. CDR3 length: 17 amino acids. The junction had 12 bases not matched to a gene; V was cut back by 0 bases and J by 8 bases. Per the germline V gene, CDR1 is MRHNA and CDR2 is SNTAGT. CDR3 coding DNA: TGTGCCAGCAGTGACTCGAATCTCGGGACAGGGGAAGACGGCTACACCTTC. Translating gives CASSDSNLGTGEDGYTF.

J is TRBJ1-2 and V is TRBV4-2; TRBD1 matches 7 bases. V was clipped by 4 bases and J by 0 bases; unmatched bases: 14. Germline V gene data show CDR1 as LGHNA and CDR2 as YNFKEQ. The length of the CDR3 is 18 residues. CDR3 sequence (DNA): TGTGCCAGCAGCCCCGCCCTTGACAGGGCGATATCTAACTATGGCTACACCTTC. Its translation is CASSPALDRAISNYGYTF.

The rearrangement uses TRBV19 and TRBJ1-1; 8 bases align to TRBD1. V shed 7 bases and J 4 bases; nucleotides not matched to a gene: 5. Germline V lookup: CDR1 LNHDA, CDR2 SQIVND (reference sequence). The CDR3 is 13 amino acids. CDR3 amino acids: CASTPDRATEAFF. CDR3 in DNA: TGTGCCAGTACCCCGGACAGGGCCACTGAAGCTTTCTTT.

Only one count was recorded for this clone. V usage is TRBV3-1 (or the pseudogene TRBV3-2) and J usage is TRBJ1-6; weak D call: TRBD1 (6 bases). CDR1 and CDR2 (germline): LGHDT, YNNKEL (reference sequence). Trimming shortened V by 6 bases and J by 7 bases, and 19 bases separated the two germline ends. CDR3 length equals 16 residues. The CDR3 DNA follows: TGTGCCAGCAGTCGGGACACTCCGAGTGGGAATTCACCCCTCCACTTT. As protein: CASSRDTPSGNSPLHF.

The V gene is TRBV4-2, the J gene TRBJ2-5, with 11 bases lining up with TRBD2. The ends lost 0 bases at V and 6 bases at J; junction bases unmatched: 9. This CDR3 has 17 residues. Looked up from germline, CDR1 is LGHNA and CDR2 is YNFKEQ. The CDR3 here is CASSQELAGVLVKTQYF. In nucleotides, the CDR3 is TGTGCCAGCAGCCAAGAACTAGCGGGGGTTTTGGTGAAGACCCAGTACTTC.

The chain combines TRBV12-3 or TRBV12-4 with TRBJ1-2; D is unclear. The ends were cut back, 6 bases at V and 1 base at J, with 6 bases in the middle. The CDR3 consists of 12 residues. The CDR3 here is CASRYNNYGYTF. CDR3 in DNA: TGTGCCAGCAGATATAATAACTATGGCTACACCTTC.

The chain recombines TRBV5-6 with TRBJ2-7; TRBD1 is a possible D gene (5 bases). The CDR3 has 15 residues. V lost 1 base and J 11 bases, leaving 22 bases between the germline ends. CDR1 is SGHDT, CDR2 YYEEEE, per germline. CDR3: CASSLWGPTGPKEYF. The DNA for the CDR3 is TGTGCCAGCAGCTTGTGGGGTCCCACAGGCCCAAAGGAGTACTTC. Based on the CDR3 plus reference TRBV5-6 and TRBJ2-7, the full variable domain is DAGVTQSPTHLIKTRGQQVTLRCSPKSGHDTVSWYQQALGQGPQFIFQYYEEEERQRGNFPDRFSGHQFPNYSSELNVNALLLGDSALYLCASSLWGPTGPKEYFGPGTRLTVT.